This entry lists 25 T cell receptor beta chains sequenced from one sample in a study of shared clonotypes between healthy human individuals (dated by TCRdb to 2018 to 2020). The method behind the library was the immunoSEQ multiplex PCR assay. Sourced from immuneACCESS, this table was stored by TCRdb with only in-frame sequences that have V and J called. A share of the clones is absent; for the studies checked, an unresolved V gene accounts for under half, and the remainder has no known explanation. Here the sample has about 1 million clones; 65% to 80% occur a single time. The ten largest clones represent roughly 1.4% of the sample. What was sequenced was memory CD4+ T cells sorted from blood. The sample's cell subset or site label, decoded: CD45RA-negative fraction. Receptors were obtained from a man aged 18 to 29 in good health.

The rearrangement uses TRBV2 and TRBJ1-2; D is unresolved. Trimming shortened V by 7 bases and J by 2 bases, and 11 bases separated the two germline ends. This CDR3 is built from 13 residues. Per germline, CDR1 SNHLY and CDR2 FYNNEI. CDR3: CASTRVANYGYTF. Written as DNA, the CDR3 is TGTGCCAGCACCCGTGTAGCAAACTATGGCTACACCTTC.

The table lists this clone with a few counts. The V gene is TRBV29-1, the J gene TRBJ1-1, with D unclear. V was cut by 4 bases and J by 3 bases, with 9 bases left in between. The germline V gene encodes CDR1 SQVTM and CDR2 ANQGSEA. The CDR3 totals 12 residues. The CDR3 DNA reads as TGCAGCGTTGTAGACGCATACACTGAAGCTTTCTTT. Translating it yields CSVVDAYTEAFF.

This clone has a single count. The V call is TRBV7-3, the J call TRBJ1-2; 8 bases match TRBD1. Germline V gene sequence: CDR1 SGHTA, CDR2 FQGTGA. The ends lost 5 bases at V and 4 bases at J; junction bases unmatched: 9. CDR3 length: 15 residues. DNA of the CDR3: TGTGCCAGCAGCCCACAGGGGGGAGGTTTCTATGGCTACACCTTC. Its translation: CASSPQGGGFYGYTF.

The rearrangement links TRBV4-2 to TRBJ2-4; 12 positions agree with TRBD2. The CDR3 loop spans 19 amino acids. The ends lost 0 bases at V and 2 bases at J; junction bases unmatched: 8. CDR1 and CDR2 (germline): LGHNA, YNFKEQ. The CDR3 nucleotides are TGTGCCAGCAGCCAAGACCTAGCGGGAGGGGTTCGGACCAAAAACATTCAGTACTTC. It codes for CASSQDLAGGVRTKNIQYF.

The chain combines TRBV2 with TRBJ1-6, with TRBD1 as a possible D gene (5 bases). CDR1 is SNHLY, CDR2 FYNNEI, per germline. The CDR3 contains 14 residues. Trimming pared 4 bases from V and 7 bases from J, leaving 11 bases between. The CDR3 sequence is CASSGQILNSPLHF. The CDR3 DNA is TGTGCCAGCAGTGGACAGATCCTCAATTCACCCCTCCACTTT.

V and J are TRBV4-3 and TRBJ1-3, with D tentatively TRBD1 (5 bases). CDR1 and CDR2 from the germline V gene are LGHNA and YSLEER. The CDR3 runs to 16 residues. V shed 0 bases and J shed 2 bases, with 11 bases lying between them. CDR3: CASSQDAGKTGNTIYF. CDR3 coding DNA: TGCGCCAGCAGCCAAGATGCAGGGAAGACTGGAAACACCATATATTTT.

The chain combines TRBV27 with TRBJ2-3; 7 nucleotides align to TRBD2. The CDR3 extends over 14 amino acids. Unmatched junction bases numbered 8, after V lost 11 bases and J lost 0 bases. The germline V gene encodes CDR1 MNHEY and CDR2 SMNVEV (reference sequence). The chain's CDR3 is CAQRIGGSTDTQYF. The CDR3 DNA reads as TGTGCCCAGAGGATCGGGGGGAGCACAGATACGCAGTATTTT.

This clone was detected a few times. The genes are TRBV7-8 and TRBJ2-5; D perhaps matches TRBD1 (5 bases). The CDR3 has 14 amino acids. Germline V lookup: CDR1 SGHVS, CDR2 FQNEAQ. Trimming took 4 bases from V and 1 from J, leaving 10 bases between them. The CDR3 region has the DNA TGTGCCAGCAGCTACGACAGACCCCAAGAGACCCAGTACTTC. Its protein product is CASSYDRPQETQYF.

Only a few counts were recorded for this clone. Other DNA sequences from this sample encode an identical CDR3 as well. The gene calls are TRBV7-6 and TRBJ2-5; D is unclear. Per the germline V gene, CDR1 is SGHVS and CDR2 is FNYEAQ. This CDR3 is built from 14 residues. Trimming pared 1 base from V and 0 bases from J, leaving 6 bases between. The CDR3 loop reads CASSLETHQETQYF. The CDR3 nucleotides read TGTGCCAGCAGCTTAGAAACCCACCAAGAGACCCAGTACTTC.

The rearrangement links TRBV7-2 to TRBJ1-2, with TRBD1 as a possible D gene (5 bases). The V end was cut by 5 bases, the J end by 3 bases, with 13 bases between. The CDR3 has 14 amino acids. The germline CDR1 and CDR2 sequences are SGHTA and FQGNSA. The chain's CDR3 is CASSAQQAYYGYTF. CDR3 nucleotide sequence: TGTGCCAGCAGCGCCCAACAGGCCTACTATGGCTACACCTTC.

CDR3 protein: CASSHRGSGETQYF. CDR3 nucleotides: TGTGCCAGCAGCCACAGGGGTTCGGGAGAGACCCAGTACTTC. V is TRBV11-2 and J is TRBJ2-5; 7 bases are shared with TRBD1. Germline CDR1 and CDR2: SGHAT and FQNNGV. After removal of 5 bases from V and 4 bases from J, the junction contained 7 bases not matched to a gene. This CDR3 is built from 14 residues.

V gene TRBV5-1 combines with J gene TRBJ1-6, with D possibly TRBD1 on 6 matching bases. V lost 0 bases and J lost 6, with 7 bases in between. Germline V gene lookup returns CDR1 SGHRS and CDR2 YFSETQ. The CDR3 length is 14 residues. In nucleotides, the CDR3 is TGCGCCAGCAGCTTGGGGACAGCTAATTCACCCCTCCACTTT. This codes for CASSLGTANSPLHF.

On this clone: Other nucleotide sequences in the sample specify the same CDR3. This chain uses TRBV20-1 with TRBJ2-1; unclear D gene. V lost 6 bases and J lost 8, with 11 bases in between. CDR3 length: 11 residues. Looked up from germline, CDR1 is DFQATT and CDR2 is SNEGSKA (reference sequence). CDR3 in DNA: TGCAGTGCCCGTCCTCGGGATGAGCAGTTCTTC. Encoded protein: CSARPRDEQFF.

The chain is built from TRBV7-2 and TRBJ1-2; TRBD1 aligns across 8 bases. Germline V gene data show CDR1 as SGHTA and CDR2 as FQGNSA. The CDR3 covers 17 residues. J gave up 8 bases and V 1 base, and 15 bases lay outside the gene matches. CDR3 DNA sequence: TGTGCCAGCAGCTTAGAAGGGACAGGAATGCTAACGGGGGGCTACACCTTC. This gives the protein CASSLEGTGMLTGGYTF. The full variable domain, completed using reference TRBV7-2 and TRBJ1-2, is GAGVSQSPSNKVTEKGKDVELRCDPISGHTALYWYRQSLGQGLEFLIYFQGNSAPDKSGLPSDRFSAERTGGSVSTLTIQRTQQEDSAVYLCASSLEGTGMLTGGYTFGSGTRLTVV.

This sequence joins TRBV10-2 and TRBJ2-1; TRBD1 matches 9 bases. With 8 bases clipped from V and 1 base from J, the junction kept 9 bases outside the gene matches. This CDR3 region has 16 residues. The germline CDR1 and CDR2 sequences are WSHSY and SAAADI. Here the CDR3 DNA reads TGCGCCAGCGGGGACAGGGTCATCGAATCCTACAATGAGCAGTTCTTC. It yields the protein CASGDRVIESYNEQFF.

The J gene is TRBJ1-1, the V gene TRBV7-9, with TRBD1 matching over 10 bases. After removal of 5 bases from V and 6 bases from J, the junction contained 6 bases not matched to a gene. This CDR3 region has 14 residues. The V gene's germline CDR1 is SEHNR and CDR2 FQNEAQ (reference sequence). The CDR3 loop reads CASSLTGGPAEAFF. The CDR3 nucleotides are TGTGCCAGCAGCCTGACAGGGGGCCCGGCTGAAGCTTTCTTT.

The rearrangement links TRBV11-3 to TRBJ2-3; tentatively, D is TRBD1 (5 bases). Trimming stripped 5 bases from V and 11 bases from J, with 23 bases between. The CDR3 loop spans 15 amino acids. Per germline, CDR1 SGHNT and CDR2 YENEEA. CDR3 sequence: CASSPTSGNKGEQYF. The CDR3 coding sequence is TGTGCCAGCAGCCCCACCTCCGGTAACAAAGGGGAGCAGTATTTT. The full variable domain, rest sourced from reference TRBV11-3 and TRBJ2-3, is EAGVVQSPRYKIIEKKQPVAFWCNPISGHNTLYWYLQNLGQGPELLIRYENEEAVDDSQLPKDRFSAERLKGVDSTLKIQPAELGDSAVYLCASSPTSGNKGEQYFGPGTRLTVL.

This chain joins TRBV11-2 and TRBJ2-1, with TRBD1 identical over 9 bases. Germline CDR1 is SGHAT and CDR2 is FQNNGV. CDR3 size: 14 residues. Unmatched junction bases numbered 3, after V lost 1 base and J lost 8 bases. The CDR3 here is CASSLGTGVHEQFF. For the CDR3, the DNA is TGTGCCAGCAGCTTAGGGACAGGGGTCCATGAGCAGTTCTTC.

This chain uses TRBV28 with TRBJ2-2, with D perhaps matching TRBD1 or TRBD2 (5 bases each). V lost 5 bases, J lost 6 bases, and 13 bases lay in between. The CDR3 is 14 residues long. Germline assignment: CDR1 MDHEN and CDR2 SYDVKM. The DNA of the CDR3 is TGTGCCAGCAGTCCCCACACGGGGCCCGGGGAGCTGTTTTTT. This sequence encodes CASSPHTGPGELFF.

This clone was seen only a few times. The chain couples TRBV18 to TRBJ2-3; 8 bases agree with TRBD2. This CDR3 region has 15 residues. Germline V gives CDR1 KGHSH, CDR2 LQKENI. V shed 3 bases and J 5 bases; nucleotides not matched to a gene: 7. CDR3 amino acids: CASSPHGGAQDTQYF. CDR3 nucleotides: TGTGCCAGCTCACCCCACGGGGGGGCCCAAGATACGCAGTATTTT.

The rearrangement links TRBV7-8 to TRBJ1-2; D ambiguous. CDR3 length: 13 amino acids. The ends were cut back, 1 base at V and 2 bases at J, with 5 bases in the middle. Germline V gene sequence: CDR1 SGHVS, CDR2 FQNEAQ. In nucleotides, the CDR3 is TGTGCCAGCAGCTTAGACATCAACTATGGCTACACCTTC. The encoded protein is CASSLDINYGYTF.

The chain couples TRBV5-6 to TRBJ2-3; no clear D. Germline V gene lookup returns CDR1 SGHDT and CDR2 YYEEEE. V shed 2 bases and J shed 0 bases, with 13 bases lying between them. CDR3 length: 16 residues. This CDR3 is CASSFDVAGSTDTQYF. CDR3 coding DNA: TGTGCCAGCAGCTTTGACGTGGCAGGTAGCACAGATACGCAGTATTTT. Filled out from reference TRBV5-6 and TRBJ2-3, the complete variable domain reads DAGVTQSPTHLIKTRGQQVTLRCSPKSGHDTVSWYQQALGQGPQFIFQYYEEEERQRGNFPDRFSGHQFPNYSSELNVNALLLGDSALYLCASSFDVAGSTDTQYFGPGTRLTVL.

This rearrangement joins TRBV21-1 to TRBJ2-7. TRBV21-1 is deemed a pseudogene. There are 11 residues in the CDR3. CDR3 bases: TGTGCCAGCAGTATGGGTTACGAGCAGTACTTC. It codes for CASSMGYEQYF.

This chain uses TRBV7-2 with TRBJ1-5; 7 bases map to TRBD1. Germline V lookup: CDR1 SGHTA, CDR2 FQGNSA. Trimming took 5 bases from V and 2 from J; bases not matched to a gene: 6. The CDR3 loop spans 15 amino acids. The CDR3 here is CASSPGGVGNQPQHF. DNA of the CDR3: TGTGCCAGCAGCCCAGGGGGGGTGGGCAATCAGCCCCAGCATTTT.

This clone showed up just once. DNA for the CDR3: TGTGCCAGCAGTGAATTCCTGGCGGGCGTAGATACGCAGTATTTT. This sequence encodes CASSEFLAGVDTQYF. The rearrangement joins TRBV25-1 to TRBJ2-3; tentatively, D is TRBD2 (5 bases). Looked up from germline, CDR1 is MGHDK and CDR2 is SYGVNS. V lost 1 base and J 5 bases, leaving 13 bases between the germline ends. CDR3 length: 15 amino acids. The full variable domain, completed using reference TRBV25-1 and TRBJ2-3, is EADIYQTPRYLVIGTGKKITLECSQTMGHDKMYWYQQDPGMELHLIHYSYGVNSTEKGDLSSESTVSRIRTEHFPLTLESARPSHTSQYLCASSEFLAGVDTQYFGPGTRLTVL.